The next 14 T cell receptor beta chains were all read from a single sample in a study of OX40 agonist ivuxolimab in advanced cancers. The repertoire was sequenced with immunoSEQ multiplex PCR; TCRdb's copy has only in-frame clones and lacks some. The data contain about 47,000 clones, 84% of them seen just once; the ten biggest clones take up roughly 25%. Sequencing was performed on CD4+ or CD8+ T cells sorted from blood, taken in a trial of the OX40 agonist ivuxolimab. Receptor source: an adult with an advanced solid tumor such as melanoma, head and neck, liver or kidney cancer.

The chain has TRBV6-9 and TRBJ1-2, with TRBD1 as a possible D gene (6 bases). This CDR3 is 14 amino acids long. Germline CDR1 and CDR2: MNHGY and SVAAGI. V was cut by 2 bases and J by 4 bases, with 11 bases left in between. CDR3 DNA: TGTGCCAGCAGTTATCAGGGGTTCGTCTATGGCTACACCTTC. Its protein product is CASSYQGFVYGYTF.

For this clone: This CDR3 is also generated by other DNA sequences in the sample. The chain is built from TRBV7-9 and TRBJ1-3; D might be TRBD1 (6 bases). The CDR3 consists of 14 residues. Germline V CDR1 and CDR2: SEHNR, FQNEAQ (reference sequence). Trimming stripped 4 bases from V and 3 bases from J, with 10 bases between. The CDR3 region has the DNA TGTGCCAGCAGCTCAACAGGGTTTGGAAACACCATATATTTT. Amino acids: CASSSTGFGNTIYF.

The V gene is TRBV7-9, the J gene TRBJ1-4; 8 bases are shared with TRBD1. The J segment lost 5 bases and the V segment lost 5 bases, leaving 7 bases of the junction unmatched. The CDR3 runs 15 residues. CDR1 SEHNR and CDR2 FQNEAQ come from the germline V gene (reference sequence). The CDR3 loop reads CASSIGDRRNEKLFF. DNA of the CDR3: TGTGCCAGCAGCATCGGGGACAGGAGAAATGAAAAACTGTTTTTT.

The CDR3 is CASSLFRGDTGELFF. For the CDR3, the DNA is TGTGCCAGCAGCTTGTTCAGGGGAGACACCGGGGAGCTGTTTTTT. The genes are TRBV9 and TRBJ2-2; D possibly corresponds to TRBD1 (6 bases). This CDR3 contains 15 residues. The germline gives CDR1 SGDLS, CDR2 YYNGEE. Trimming shortened V by 4 bases and J by 3 bases, and 13 bases separated the two germline ends. The entire variable domain, with the rest obtained from reference TRBV9 and TRBJ2-2, is as follows: DSGVTQTPKHLITATGQRVTLRCSPRSGDLSVYWYQQSLDQGLQFLIQYYNGEERAKGNILERFSAQQFPDLHSELNLSSLELGDSALYFCASSLFRGDTGELFFGEGSRLTVL.

V usage is TRBV4-1 and J usage is TRBJ2-2; D might be TRBD2 (5 bases). The V and J ends lost 1 base and 5 bases respectively, with 14 bases between them. Germline V gene sequence: CDR1 MGHRA, CDR2 YSYEKL. CDR3 length: 16 residues. For the CDR3, the DNA is TGCGCCAGCAGCCAAGTTAGGGCCCCGGGGACCGGGGAGCTGTTTTTT. Its protein product is CASSQVRAPGTGELFF.

This clone was counted only a few times. The rearrangement joins TRBV7-9 to TRBJ1-6; D might be TRBD1 (6 bases). The ends were cut back, 5 bases at V and 2 bases at J, with 16 bases in the middle. This CDR3 comprises 17 residues. Looked up from germline, CDR1 is SEHNR and CDR2 is FQNEAQ (reference sequence). The CDR3 spells CASSPGQLAPYNSPLHF. DNA of the CDR3: TGTGCCAGCAGCCCCGGACAGCTAGCCCCCTATAATTCACCCCTCCACTTT.

The chain is built from TRBV7-9 and TRBJ1-1, with 9 bases aligning to TRBD1. The V and J ends lost 2 bases and 8 bases, in that order; junction bases with no gene match: 3. Germline loops: CDR1 SEHNR, CDR2 FQNEAQ (reference sequence). This CDR3 has 13 residues. The CDR3 spells CASSLITGGEAFF. CDR3 nucleotide sequence: TGTGCCAGCAGCTTAATTACAGGGGGCGAAGCTTTCTTT.

This clone is a singleton in its sample. V is TRBV15 and J is TRBJ2-7, with 9 bases that match TRBD2. J gave up 2 bases and V 0 bases, and 2 bases lay outside the gene matches. The CDR3 sequence is 15 residues long. The germline V gene encodes CDR1 LNHNV and CDR2 YYDKDF (reference sequence). The CDR3 sequence: CATSRDPSGTYEQYF. The CDR3 DNA follows: TGTGCCACCAGCAGAGATCCTAGCGGGACCTACGAGCAGTACTTC. The full variable domain, rest sourced from reference TRBV15 and TRBJ2-7, is DAMVIQNPRYQVTQFGKPVTLSCSQTLNHNVMYWYQQKSSQAPKLLFHYYDKDFNNEADTPDNFQSRRPNTSFCFLDIRSPGLGDTAMYLCATSRDPSGTYEQYFGPGTRLTVT.

The chain joins TRBV6-4 to TRBJ2-1; no clear D gene. V lost 5 bases to trimming and J lost 6 bases, with 17 bases between them. CDR1 and CDR2 (germline): MRHNA, SNTAGT. The CDR3 has 15 amino acids. The CDR3 here is CASSPRAGESNEQFF. The CDR3, as DNA: TGTGCCAGCAGTCCCCGGGCTGGGGAATCCAATGAGCAGTTCTTC.

This rearrangement joins TRBV6-1 to TRBJ2-1; TRBD1 is a possible D gene (5 bases). The germline CDR1 and CDR2 sequences are MNHNS and SASEGT. The CDR3 loop spans 12 amino acids. The germline V and J ends were trimmed by 8 bases and 3 bases, with 8 bases remaining between them. CDR3 nucleotide sequence: TGTGCCAGCGGCCAGGGCTACAATGAGCAGTTCTTC. This gives the protein CASGQGYNEQFF.

V gene TRBV27 combines with J gene TRBJ2-7, with 11 bases aligning to TRBD1. Germline assignment: CDR1 MNHEY and CDR2 SMNVEV (reference sequence). The CDR3 is 14 amino acids. J gave up 6 bases and V 5 bases, and 6 bases lay outside the gene matches. CDR3 DNA: TGTGCCAGCAGTCCAACCGGGACAGGGGGCGAGCAGTACTTC. Its protein is CASSPTGTGGEQYF.

Points on this clone: A much larger clone differs by one base, so this may be a read error. The CDR3 region is CASSLTGQGGMYEQYF. CDR3 nucleotides: TGTGCCAGCAGCTTAACCGGTCAGGGAGGGATGTACGAGCAGTACTTC. The chain links TRBV7-3 to TRBJ2-7; 7 nucleotides align to TRBD2. The V segment lost 0 bases and the J segment 4 bases; nucleotides outside the gene matches: 9. Germline-derived CDR1 and CDR2 are SGHTA and FQGTGA. This CDR3 spans 16 amino acids.

The chain is built from TRBV5-1 and TRBJ1-6, with D unresolved. Between the trimmed V and J ends, which lost 0 bases and 2 bases, there was a span of 12 bases. There are 17 residues in the CDR3. Germline V CDR1 and CDR2: SGHRS, YFSETQ. The CDR3 protein is CASSLGRRVAYNSPLHF. Here the CDR3 DNA reads TGCGCCAGCAGCTTGGGACGGAGGGTCGCCTATAATTCACCCCTCCACTTT.

Note on this clone: The junction and the germline gene differ at one end; a read error may be behind it. The rearrangement uses TRBV2 and TRBJ1-4; the D is unclear. Germline V CDR1 and CDR2: SNHLY, FYNNEI. This CDR3 has 13 amino acids. In DNA, the CDR3 is TGTGCCAGCAGTGTTGACCCTAAGGAAAAACTGTTTTTT. Translating it yields CASSVDPKEKLFF.